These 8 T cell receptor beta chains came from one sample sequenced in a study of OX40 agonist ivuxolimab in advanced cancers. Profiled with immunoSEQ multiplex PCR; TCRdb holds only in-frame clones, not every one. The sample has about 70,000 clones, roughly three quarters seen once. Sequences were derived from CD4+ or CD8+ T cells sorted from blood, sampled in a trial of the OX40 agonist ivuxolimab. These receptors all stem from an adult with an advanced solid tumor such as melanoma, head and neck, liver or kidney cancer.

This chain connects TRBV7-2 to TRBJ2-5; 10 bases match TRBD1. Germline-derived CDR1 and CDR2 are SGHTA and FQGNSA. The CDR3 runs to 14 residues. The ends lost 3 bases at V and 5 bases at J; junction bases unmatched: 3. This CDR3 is CASSLDRGLETQYF. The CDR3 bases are TGTGCCAGCAGCTTGGACAGGGGGTTGGAGACCCAGTACTTC.

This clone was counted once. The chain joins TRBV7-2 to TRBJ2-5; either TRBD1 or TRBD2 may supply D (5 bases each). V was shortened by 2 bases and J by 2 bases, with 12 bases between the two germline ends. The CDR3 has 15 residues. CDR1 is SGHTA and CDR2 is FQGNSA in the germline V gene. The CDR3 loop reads CASSLNPGPQETQYF. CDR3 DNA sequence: TGTGCCAGCAGCTTAAACCCGGGACCTCAAGAGACCCAGTACTTC.

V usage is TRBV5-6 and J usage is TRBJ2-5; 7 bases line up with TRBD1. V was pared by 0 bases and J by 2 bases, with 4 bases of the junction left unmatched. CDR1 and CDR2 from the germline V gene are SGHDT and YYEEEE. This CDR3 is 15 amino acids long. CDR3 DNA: TGTGCCAGCAGCTTGGTGACAGGGATACAAGAGACCCAGTACTTC. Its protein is CASSLVTGIQETQYF.

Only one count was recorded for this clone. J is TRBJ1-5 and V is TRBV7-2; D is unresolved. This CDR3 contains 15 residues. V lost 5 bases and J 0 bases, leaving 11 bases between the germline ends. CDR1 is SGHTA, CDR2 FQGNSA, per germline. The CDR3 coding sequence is TGTGCCAGCAGCCTGCTTGGCATTAGCAATCAGCCCCAGCATTTT. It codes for CASSLLGISNQPQHF.

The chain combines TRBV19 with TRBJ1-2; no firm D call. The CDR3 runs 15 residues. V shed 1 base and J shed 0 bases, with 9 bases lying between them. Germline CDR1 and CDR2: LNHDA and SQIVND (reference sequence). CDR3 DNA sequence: TGTGCCAGTAGTATAGGGTCAGGAGCTAACTATGGCTACACCTTC. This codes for CASSIGSGANYGYTF.

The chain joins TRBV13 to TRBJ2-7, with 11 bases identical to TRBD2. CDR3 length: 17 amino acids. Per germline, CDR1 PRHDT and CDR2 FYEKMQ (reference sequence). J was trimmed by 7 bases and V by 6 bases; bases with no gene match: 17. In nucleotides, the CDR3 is TGTGCCAGCAGTTCCATTTTGACTAGCGGGAAGGAAATAGAGCAGTACTTC. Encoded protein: CASSSILTSGKEIEQYF.

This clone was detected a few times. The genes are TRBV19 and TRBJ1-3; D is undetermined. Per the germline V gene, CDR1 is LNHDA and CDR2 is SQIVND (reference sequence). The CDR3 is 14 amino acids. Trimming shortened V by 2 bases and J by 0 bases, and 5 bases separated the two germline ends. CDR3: CASSIKGSGNTIYF. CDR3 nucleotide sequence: TGTGCCAGTAGTATAAAAGGCTCTGGAAACACCATATATTTT.

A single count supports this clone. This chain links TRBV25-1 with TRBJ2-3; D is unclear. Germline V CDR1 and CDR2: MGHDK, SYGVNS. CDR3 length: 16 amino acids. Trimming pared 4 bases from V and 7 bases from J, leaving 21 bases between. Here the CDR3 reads CASSGPTSLLLNTQYF. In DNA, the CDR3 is TGTGCCAGCAGTGGGCCGACCTCCCTCTTACTGAATACGCAGTATTTT.